This T cell receptor beta chain appears in the sequencing data of a study of regulatory T cells in long-lasting Graves disease. As to time point: newly diagnosed GD, antithyroid drugs for less than 3 months. Generation of the TCR library employed RNA extracted from PBMCs. All patients originated from an endocrinology department located in Xi'an, China. A peripheral blood sample, roughly 8.5 milliliters in volume, was drawn into EDTA tubes. About this clonotype itself: Its antigen is not identified.

Germline CDR1 is MGHRA and CDR2 is YSYEKL. This CDR3 has 18 residues. Unmatched junction bases numbered 11, after V lost 0 bases and J lost 4 bases. Study results and caveats: When disease was persistent, TRBV28, TRBJ1-2 and TRBJ2-5 were the favored segments.

Building of the TCR beta libraries involved iRepertoire HTBI primers and Arm-PCR of CDR3 regions. TCRdb recomputed calls from the multiplex PCR reads with MiXCR, one row per CDR3 protein. The sample carries fewer than 550,000 distinct CDR3 sequences, about a sixth recorded once. The data also belong to a second study, concerning T cells in Graves' hyperthyroidism and ophthalmopathy. According to that study: Aged 18 to 65, the patients had hyperthyroidism that was newly diagnosed and had lasted under 2 months.

The TCR sequence derives from a woman aged 18-30 years with Graves disease. This material consisted of peripheral blood mononuclear cells (PBMCs), taken at new diagnosis, from a patient treated with antithyroid drugs. V gene TRBV4-1 combines with J gene TRBJ2-1; 8 bases fit TRBD1. CDR3 in DNA: TGCGCCAGCAGCCAAGACCAGGGGGCAGGGGGCTATTACAATGAGCAGTTCTTC. Translating gives CASSQDQGAGGYYNEQFF.